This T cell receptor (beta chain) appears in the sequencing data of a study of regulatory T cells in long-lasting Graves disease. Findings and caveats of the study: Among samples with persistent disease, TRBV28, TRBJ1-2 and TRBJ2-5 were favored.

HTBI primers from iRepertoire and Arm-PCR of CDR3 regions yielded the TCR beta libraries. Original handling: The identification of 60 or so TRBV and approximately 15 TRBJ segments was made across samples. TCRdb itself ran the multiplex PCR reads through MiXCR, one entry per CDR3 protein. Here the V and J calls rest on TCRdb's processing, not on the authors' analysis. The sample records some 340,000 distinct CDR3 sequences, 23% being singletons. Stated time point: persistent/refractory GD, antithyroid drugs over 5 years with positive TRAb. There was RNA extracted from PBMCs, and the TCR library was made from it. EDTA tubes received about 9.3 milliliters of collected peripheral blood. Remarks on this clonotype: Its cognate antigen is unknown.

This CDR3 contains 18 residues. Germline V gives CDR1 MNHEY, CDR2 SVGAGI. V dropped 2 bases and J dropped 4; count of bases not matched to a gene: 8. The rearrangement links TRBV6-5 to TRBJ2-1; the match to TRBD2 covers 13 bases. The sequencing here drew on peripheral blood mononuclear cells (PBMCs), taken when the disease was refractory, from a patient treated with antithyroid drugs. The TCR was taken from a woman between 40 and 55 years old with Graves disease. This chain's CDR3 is CASSYLRLAGGIYNEQFF. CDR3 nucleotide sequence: TGTGCCAGCAGTTACCTCCGACTAGCGGGAGGAATATACAATGAGCAGTTCTTC.